Here is one T cell receptor (beta chain) with its context. These data come from a study of blood T cell repertoires in COVID-19. Study overall: PBMCs, B-cell-depleted T cells, or T cells were the source of the cDNA or gDNA that made up the material.

TCRdb's copy holds only in-frame clones and misses some; the assay was immunoSEQ multiplex PCR. The sample records about 190,000 clones, over 75% being singletons. The germline gives CDR1 GTSNPN, CDR2 SVGIG (reference sequence). V dropped 4 bases and J dropped 0 bases, with 10 bases sitting between them. The CDR3 is 14 amino acids. The V and J genes are TRBV30 and TRBJ1-5, with D hard to call. The TCR comes from a woman aged 80 or over with active or convalescent COVID-19. The sample was peripheral blood. The chain's CDR3 is CAWTPGSSNQPQHF. The CDR3 region has the DNA TGTGCCTGGACTCCGGGAAGTAGCAATCAGCCCCAGCATTTT.